A single sample is the source of the 20 T cell receptor beta chains below, sequenced in a study of blood T cell repertoires in COVID-19. TCRdb's table, derived via immunoSEQ multiplex PCR, lists solely in-frame clones and lacks some. The sample includes about 80,000 clones, around nine tenths of them seen just once. The source material was peripheral blood. The receptors here all came from an elderly woman with active or convalescent COVID-19.

This chain joins TRBV5-1 and TRBJ2-1; 11 bases are shared with TRBD2. Germline-derived CDR1 and CDR2 are SGHRS and YFSETQ. The CDR3 length is 15 residues. With 4 bases clipped from V and 5 bases from J, the junction kept 5 bases outside the gene matches. The CDR3 DNA reads TGCGCCAGCAGCGATAGCGGGGGGGCCCACAATGAGCAGTTCTTC. Amino acid sequence: CASSDSGGAHNEQFF.

There are a few counts of this clone. The DNA of the CDR3 is TGTGCCAGCAGCACATACAGGGGGCCGGACTATGGCTACACCTTC. It specifies CASSTYRGPDYGYTF. This chain connects TRBV7-2 to TRBJ1-2, with 9 bases identical to TRBD1. Germline values: CDR1 SGHTA, CDR2 FQGNSA. The CDR3 loop spans 15 amino acids. V shed 5 bases, J shed 3 bases, and the junction held 7 bases outside the gene matches.

The genes are TRBV27 and TRBJ1-2, with D tentatively TRBD1 (5 bases). Germline loops: CDR1 MNHEY, CDR2 SMNVEV (reference sequence). Trimming left V 4 bases short and J 8 bases short, with 14 bases between. This CDR3 has 13 residues. This CDR3 is CASSSLQGVGYTF. The CDR3 bases are TGTGCCAGCAGTTCCCTCCAAGGGGTGGGCTACACCTTC.

The chain links TRBV20-1 to TRBJ1-3, with D possibly being TRBD1 (5 bases). V was shortened by 3 bases and J by 3 bases, with 6 bases between the two germline ends. The CDR3 is 12 residues long. The germline V gene has CDR1 DFQATT and CDR2 SNEGSKA (reference sequence). For the CDR3, the DNA is TGCAGTGCTAGTCAGGGTGGAAACACCATATATTTT. This translates into CSASQGGNTIYF.

About this clone itself: Germline is not matched at one junction end, which may reflect a read error. V usage is TRBV7-7 and J usage is TRBJ2-3, with TRBD1 matching 9 bases. CDR1 is SSHAT, CDR2 FNYEAQ, per germline (reference sequence). This CDR3 spans 13 amino acids. CDR3 nucleotide sequence: TGTGCTAGCAGCCCAGGACAGGGGGATACGCAGTATTTT. Its translation is CASSPGQGDTQYF.

The chain links TRBV28 to TRBJ1-5, with 9 positions matching TRBD1. V lost 9 bases and J lost 2; bases outside the gene matches: 5. The germline V gene has CDR1 MDHEN and CDR2 SYDVKM. The CDR3 extends over 14 amino acids. For the CDR3, the DNA is TGTGCCAGTGCGACAGGGGGAGGCAATCAGCCCCAGCATTTT. As protein: CASATGGGNQPQHF.

About this clone itself: Other DNA sequences in the same sample also yield this CDR3. The chain uses TRBV19 and TRBJ1-1, with TRBD1 identical over 7 bases. From germline, CDR1 is LNHDA and CDR2 SQIVND (reference sequence). Trimming took 3 bases from V and 1 from J; bases not matched to a gene: 2. This CDR3 is 14 amino acids long. The CDR3 region is CASSIRTGNTEAFF. The CDR3 DNA follows: TGTGCCAGTAGTATCCGGACAGGGAACACTGAAGCTTTCTTT.

This chain joins TRBV28 and TRBJ2-7; D is possibly TRBD2 (6 bases). This CDR3 comprises 17 residues. Germline V gives CDR1 MDHEN, CDR2 SYDVKM. Trimming removed 5 bases at V and 4 bases at J, with 24 bases between. The CDR3 nucleotides are TGTGCCAGCAGTCTACTTACTGGGGGGATCACTCGGTACGAGCAGTACTTC. Protein sequence: CASSLLTGGITRYEQYF. Using reference TRBV28 and TRBJ2-7 for the parts outside the CDR3, the full variable domain is DVKVTQSSRYLVKRTGEKVFLECVQDMDHENMFWYRQDPGLGLRLIYFSYDVKMKEKGDIPEGYSVSREKKERFSLILESASTNQTSMYLCASSLLTGGITRYEQYFGPGTRLTVT.

This clone was recorded only once. This sequence joins TRBV15 and TRBJ2-1, with 10 bases identical to TRBD1. Losses at the gene ends were 2 bases for V and 7 bases for J; bases not matched to a gene: 5. Germline-derived CDR1 and CDR2 are LNHNV and YYDKDF (reference sequence). The CDR3 contains 15 residues. CDR3 DNA: TGTGCCACCAGCAGAAGGGACAGGGGTGCGAATGAGCAGTTCTTC. Translating gives CATSRRDRGANEQFF.

This clone showed up just a few times. V gene TRBV7-2 combines with J gene TRBJ1-5, with a tentative D call TRBD1 (6 bases). The CDR3 contains 15 residues. Per the germline V gene, CDR1 is SGHTA and CDR2 is FQGNSA. V lost 5 bases and J 3 bases, leaving 14 bases between the germline ends. CDR3 sequence (DNA): TGTGCCAGCAGCGAGGACAGCAAAGCCAATCAGCCCCAGCATTTT. It translates to CASSEDSKANQPQHF.

The chain combines TRBV4-2 with TRBJ2-1; 13 bases align to TRBD2. V dropped 1 base and J dropped 8; count of bases not matched to a gene: 2. The CDR3 runs 15 residues. Germline CDR1 and CDR2: LGHNA and YNFKEQ. For the CDR3, the DNA is TGTGCCAGCAGCCAAGCCGGGACTAGCGGGGATGAGCAGTTCTTC. It translates to CASSQAGTSGDEQFF.

This clone was detected only once. The chain recombines TRBV11-2 with TRBJ2-2; no clear D. V lost 3 bases, J lost 2 bases, and 4 bases lay in between. Germline V gene lookup returns CDR1 SGHAT and CDR2 FQNNGV. This CDR3 spans 13 amino acids. This chain's CDR3 is CASSFLNTGELFF. DNA for the CDR3: TGTGCCAGCAGCTTTCTTAACACCGGGGAGCTGTTTTTT.

The chain has TRBV5-1 and TRBJ1-1; D might be TRBD1 (6 bases). From germline, CDR1 is SGHRS and CDR2 YFSETQ. V gave up 0 bases and J gave up 1 base, with 13 bases separating them. The CDR3 length is 16 residues. Here the CDR3 DNA reads TGCGCCAGCAGCTTGGTTCGGGGGGCAGGGAACACTGAAGCTTTCTTT. As protein: CASSLVRGAGNTEAFF.

This chain links TRBV27 with TRBJ1-1; TRBD1 is a possible D gene (6 bases). Germline CDR1 MNHEY, CDR2 SMNVEV (reference sequence). The length of the CDR3 is 16 residues. Between the trimmed V and J ends, which lost 5 bases and 3 bases, there was a span of 19 bases. CDR3 DNA sequence: TGTGCCAGCAGTCCGTCGGGGGGCTATTGGTACACTGAAGCTTTCTTT. This encodes CASSPSGGYWYTEAFF.

This clone was counted a single time. This chain joins TRBV6-6 and TRBJ1-5, with a weak D call TRBD1 (6 bases). The CDR3 spans 15 residues. With 6 bases removed from V and 2 bases from J, the gap between germline ends came to 14 bases. The germline CDR1 and CDR2 sequences are MNHNY and SVGAGI (reference sequence). Here the CDR3 DNA reads TGTGCCAGCAGCACCACAGGGTACGGCAATCAGCCCCAGCATTTT. Protein: CASSTTGYGNQPQHF.

This sequence joins TRBV7-2 and TRBJ1-1, with TRBD1 identical over 9 bases. Losses at the gene ends were 3 bases for V and 5 bases for J; bases not matched to a gene: 13. This CDR3 contains 17 residues. Germline V gene sequence: CDR1 SGHTA, CDR2 FQGNSA. The CDR3 DNA reads TGTGCCAGCAGCTTGGGGGGGGCGGGACAGGGAGGAACTGAAGCTTTCTTT. Translated, it gives CASSLGGAGQGGTEAFF.

The genes are TRBV6-5 and TRBJ1-2; D ambiguous. Deletions cut 3 bases from V and 5 bases from J, with 7 bases between. Germline CDR1 and CDR2: MNHEY and SVGAGI. This CDR3 is built from 12 residues. The DNA for the CDR3 is TGTGCCAGCAGTTATTCGGGATATGGCTACACCTTC. Translated, it gives CASSYSGYGYTF.

The CDR3 loop reads CASSPGQTKNTGELFF. The CDR3, as DNA: TGCGCCAGCAGCCCCGGACAGACGAAGAACACCGGGGAGCTGTTTTTT. The chain carries TRBV5-1 and TRBJ2-2; the D gene is possibly TRBD1 (6 bases). There are 16 residues in the CDR3. V was cut by 4 bases and J by 1 base, with 14 bases left in between. Germline values: CDR1 SGHRS, CDR2 YFSETQ.

The V gene is TRBV19, the J gene TRBJ1-4; 7 nucleotides align to TRBD1. The CDR3 extends over 15 amino acids. Germline-derived CDR1 and CDR2 are LNHDA and SQIVND (reference sequence). Trimming removed 4 bases from V and 7 bases from J; junction bases left unmatched: 9. As DNA, the CDR3 is TGTGCCAGTAGTAGACAACAGGGGATTCCTGAAAAACTGTTTTTT. Residues: CASSRQQGIPEKLFF.

The chain is built from TRBV7-3 and TRBJ2-4, with a tentative D call TRBD1 (5 bases). The germline gives CDR1 SGHTA, CDR2 FQGTGA. V lost 5 bases, J lost 8 bases, and 13 bases lay in between. The CDR3 has 13 residues. CDR3 sequence reads: CASSIGPRDIQYF. CDR3 sequence (DNA): TGTGCCAGCAGCATCGGGCCCAGGGACATTCAGTACTTC.